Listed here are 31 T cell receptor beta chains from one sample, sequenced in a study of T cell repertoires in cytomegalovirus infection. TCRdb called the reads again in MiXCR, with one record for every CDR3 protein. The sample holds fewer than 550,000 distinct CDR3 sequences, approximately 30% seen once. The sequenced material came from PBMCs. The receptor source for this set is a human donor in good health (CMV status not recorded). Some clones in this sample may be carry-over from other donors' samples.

CDR3 region: CASSPPVGNQPQHF. Here the CDR3 DNA reads TGTGCCAGTAGTCCCCCTGTGGGCAATCAGCCCCAGCATTTT. The rearrangement links TRBV19 to TRBJ1-5; no clear D. The ends were cut back, 5 bases at V and 2 bases at J, with 10 bases in the middle. The CDR3 covers 14 residues. Germline values: CDR1 LNHDA, CDR2 SQIVND (reference sequence).

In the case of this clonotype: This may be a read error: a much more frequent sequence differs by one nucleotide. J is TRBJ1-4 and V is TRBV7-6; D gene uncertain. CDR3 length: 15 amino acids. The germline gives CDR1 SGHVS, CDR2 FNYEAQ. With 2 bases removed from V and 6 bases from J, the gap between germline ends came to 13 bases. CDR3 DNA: TGTGCCAGCAGCTTAAGCGAGTTGGTGGATGAAAAACTGTTTTTT. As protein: CASSLSELVDEKLFF.

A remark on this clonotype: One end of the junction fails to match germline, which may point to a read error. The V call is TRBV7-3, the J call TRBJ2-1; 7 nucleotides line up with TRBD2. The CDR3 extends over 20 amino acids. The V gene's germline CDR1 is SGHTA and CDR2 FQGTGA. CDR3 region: CSSSHTAGLSLPTPYNEKFF. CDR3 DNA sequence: TGTTCCAGCAGTCATACAGCGGGACTATCCCTCCCGACTCCGTACAATGAGAAGTTCTTC.

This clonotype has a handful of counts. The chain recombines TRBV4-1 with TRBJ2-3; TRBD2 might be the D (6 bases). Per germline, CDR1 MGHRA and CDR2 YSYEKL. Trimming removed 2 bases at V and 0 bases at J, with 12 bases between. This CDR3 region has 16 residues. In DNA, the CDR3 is TGCGCCAGCAGCCAATTCGGGAGCGGAAGCACAGATACGCAGTATTTT. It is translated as CASSQFGSGSTDTQYF.

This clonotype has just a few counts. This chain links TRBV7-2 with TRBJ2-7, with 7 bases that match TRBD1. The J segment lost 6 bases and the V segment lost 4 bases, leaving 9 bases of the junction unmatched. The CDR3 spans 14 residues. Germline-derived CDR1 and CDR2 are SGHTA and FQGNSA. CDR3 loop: CASSYRDRVVEQYF. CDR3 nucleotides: TGTGCCAGCAGCTACCGCGACAGGGTGGTCGAGCAGTACTTC.

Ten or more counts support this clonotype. CDR3: CASSTRQGDEKLFF. Written as DNA, the CDR3 is TGTGCCAGCAGCACACGACAGGGCGATGAAAAACTGTTTTTT. The chain employs TRBV7-2 and TRBJ1-4; 7 positions agree with TRBD1. The CDR3 runs 14 residues. The ends lost 5 bases at V and 6 bases at J; junction bases unmatched: 6. Germline V gives CDR1 SGHTA, CDR2 FQGNSA.

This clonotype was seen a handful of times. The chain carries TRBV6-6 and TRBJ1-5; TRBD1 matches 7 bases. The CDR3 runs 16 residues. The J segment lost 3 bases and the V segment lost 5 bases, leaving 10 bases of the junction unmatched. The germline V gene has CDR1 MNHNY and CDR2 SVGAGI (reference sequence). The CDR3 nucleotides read TGTGCCAGCAGTCATGGGGACAGACCACTCAATCAGCCCCAGCATTTT. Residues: CASSHGDRPLNQPQHF.

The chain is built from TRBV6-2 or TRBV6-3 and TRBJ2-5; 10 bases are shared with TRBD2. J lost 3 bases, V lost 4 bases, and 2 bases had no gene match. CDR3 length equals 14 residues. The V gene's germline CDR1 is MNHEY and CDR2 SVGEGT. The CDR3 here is CASSWTSGKETQYF. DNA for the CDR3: TGTGCCAGCAGTTGGACTAGCGGAAAAGAGACCCAGTACTTC.

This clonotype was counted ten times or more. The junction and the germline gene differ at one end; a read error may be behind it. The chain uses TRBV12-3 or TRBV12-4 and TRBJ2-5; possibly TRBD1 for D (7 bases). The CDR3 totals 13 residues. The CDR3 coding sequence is TGTGCCAGCAGCTTAGCAGGGGGGGAGACCCAGTACTTC. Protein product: CASSLAGGETQYF.

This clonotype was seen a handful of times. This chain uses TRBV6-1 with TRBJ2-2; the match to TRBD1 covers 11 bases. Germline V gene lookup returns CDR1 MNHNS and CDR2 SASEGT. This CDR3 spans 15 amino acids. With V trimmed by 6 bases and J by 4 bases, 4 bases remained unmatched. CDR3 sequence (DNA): TGTGCCAGCAGGAAAGGGACAGGGGGCACCGGGGAGCTGTTTTTT. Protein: CASRKGTGGTGELFF.

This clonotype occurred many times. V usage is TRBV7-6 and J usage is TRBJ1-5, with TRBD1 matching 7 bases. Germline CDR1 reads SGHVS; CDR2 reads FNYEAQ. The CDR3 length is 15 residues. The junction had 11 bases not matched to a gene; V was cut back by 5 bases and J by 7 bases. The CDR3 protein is CASSPDRVGDQPQHF. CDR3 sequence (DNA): TGTGCCAGCAGCCCAGACAGGGTTGGTGACCAGCCCCAGCATTTT.

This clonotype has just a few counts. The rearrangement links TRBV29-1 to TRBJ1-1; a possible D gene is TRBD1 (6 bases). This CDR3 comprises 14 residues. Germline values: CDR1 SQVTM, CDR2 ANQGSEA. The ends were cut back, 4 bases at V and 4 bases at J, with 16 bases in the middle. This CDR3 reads CSVVPTGFGTEAFF. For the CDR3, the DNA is TGCAGCGTTGTCCCCACAGGGTTCGGCACTGAAGCTTTCTTT.

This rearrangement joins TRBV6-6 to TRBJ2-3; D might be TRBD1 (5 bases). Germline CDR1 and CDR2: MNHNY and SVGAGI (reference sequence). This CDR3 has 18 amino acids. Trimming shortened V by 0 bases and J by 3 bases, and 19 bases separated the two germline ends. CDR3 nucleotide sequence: TGTGCCAGCAGTTACTCTAAGGGGAAAGGTAGAAGGACAGATACGCAGTATTTT. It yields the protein CASSYSKGKGRRTDTQYF.

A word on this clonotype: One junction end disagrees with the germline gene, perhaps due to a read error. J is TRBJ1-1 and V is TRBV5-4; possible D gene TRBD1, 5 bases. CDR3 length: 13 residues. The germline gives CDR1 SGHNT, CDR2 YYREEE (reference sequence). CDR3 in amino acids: CARSLAGGSEAFF. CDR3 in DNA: TGTGCCAGAAGCTTGGCGGGGGGGTCTGAAGCTTTCTTT.

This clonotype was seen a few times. CDR3: CSAETPGQETQYF. The CDR3 nucleotides read TGCAGTGCAGAAACTCCGGGCCAAGAGACCCAGTACTTC. This chain links TRBV20-1 with TRBJ2-5; no firm D call. Germline values: CDR1 DFQATT, CDR2 SNEGSKA (reference sequence). The V gene lost 6 bases and the J gene lost 1 base, with 12 bases spanning the gap. This CDR3 is 13 amino acids long.

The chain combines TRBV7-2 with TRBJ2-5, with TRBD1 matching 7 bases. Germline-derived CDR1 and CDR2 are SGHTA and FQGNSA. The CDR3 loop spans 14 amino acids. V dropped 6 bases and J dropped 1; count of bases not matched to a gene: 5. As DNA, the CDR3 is TGTGCCAGCAGGGGGGACAGCTTCCAAGAGACCCAGTACTTC. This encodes CASRGDSFQETQYF.

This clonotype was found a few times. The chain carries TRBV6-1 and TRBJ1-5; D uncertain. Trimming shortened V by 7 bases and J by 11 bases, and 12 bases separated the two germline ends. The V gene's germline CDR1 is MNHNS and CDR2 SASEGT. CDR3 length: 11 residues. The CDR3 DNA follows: TGTGCCAGCACCTGGGCTGGGGCCCAGCATTTT. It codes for CASTWAGAQHF.

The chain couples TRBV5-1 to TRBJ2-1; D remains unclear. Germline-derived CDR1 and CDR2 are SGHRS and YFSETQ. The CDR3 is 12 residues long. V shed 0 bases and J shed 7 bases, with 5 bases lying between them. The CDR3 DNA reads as TGCGCCAGCAGCTTGGACTGGAATGAGCAGTTCTTC. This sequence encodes CASSLDWNEQFF.

CDR3 sequence (DNA): TGTGCCAGCACAAGACCCGAGCCTTCGAATTCACCCCTCCACTTT. This gives the protein CASTRPEPSNSPLHF. J is TRBJ1-6 and V is TRBV7-9; D unresolved. The V end lost 7 bases, the J end lost 7 bases, and 17 bases lay between the germline ends. Germline V gene lookup returns CDR1 SEHNR and CDR2 FQNEAQ (reference sequence). The CDR3 consists of 15 residues.

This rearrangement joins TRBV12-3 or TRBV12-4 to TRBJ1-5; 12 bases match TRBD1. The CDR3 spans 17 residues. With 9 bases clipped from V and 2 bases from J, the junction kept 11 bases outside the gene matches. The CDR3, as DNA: TGTGCCAGACACGCGGGACAGGGGGCAATTGGCAATCAGCCCCAGCATTTT. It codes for CARHAGQGAIGNQPQHF.

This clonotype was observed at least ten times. This CDR3 is CASSPTGTHNEQFF. The CDR3, as DNA: TGTGCCAGCAGTCCGACAGGGACCCACAATGAGCAGTTCTTC. The chain joins TRBV12-3 or TRBV12-4 to TRBJ2-1, with 7 bases that match TRBD1. Germline trimming cut 5 bases from V and 5 bases from J; bases unmatched to any gene: 6. CDR3 length equals 14 residues.

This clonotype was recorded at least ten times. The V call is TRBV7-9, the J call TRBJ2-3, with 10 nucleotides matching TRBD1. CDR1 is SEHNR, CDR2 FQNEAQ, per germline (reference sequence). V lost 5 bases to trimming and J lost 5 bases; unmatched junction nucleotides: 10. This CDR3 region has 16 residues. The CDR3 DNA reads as TGTGCCAGCAGCCAACCCGGGACAGGGGAGGTAGATACGCAGTATTTT. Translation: CASSQPGTGEVDTQYF.

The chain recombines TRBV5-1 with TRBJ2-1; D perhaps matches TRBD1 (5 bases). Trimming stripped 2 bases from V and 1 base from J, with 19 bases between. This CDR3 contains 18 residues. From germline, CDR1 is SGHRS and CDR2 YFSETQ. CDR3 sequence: CASSFMGWQGSSYNEQFF. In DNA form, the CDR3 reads TGCGCCAGCAGCTTTATGGGCTGGCAGGGTAGTTCCTACAATGAGCAGTTCTTC.

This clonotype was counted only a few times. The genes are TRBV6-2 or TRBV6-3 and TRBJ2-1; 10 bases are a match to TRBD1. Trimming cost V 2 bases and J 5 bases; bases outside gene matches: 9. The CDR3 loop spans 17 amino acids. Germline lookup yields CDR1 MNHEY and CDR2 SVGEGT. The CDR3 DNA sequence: TGTGCCAGCAGTTACCCCAGGGGACAGGGGAGCGACAATGAGCAGTTCTTC. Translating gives CASSYPRGQGSDNEQFF.

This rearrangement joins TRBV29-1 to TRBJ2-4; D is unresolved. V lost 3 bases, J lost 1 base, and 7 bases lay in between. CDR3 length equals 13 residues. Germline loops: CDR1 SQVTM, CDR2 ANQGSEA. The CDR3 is CSVEHSAKNIQYF. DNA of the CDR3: TGCAGCGTTGAGCATAGCGCCAAAAACATTCAGTACTTC.

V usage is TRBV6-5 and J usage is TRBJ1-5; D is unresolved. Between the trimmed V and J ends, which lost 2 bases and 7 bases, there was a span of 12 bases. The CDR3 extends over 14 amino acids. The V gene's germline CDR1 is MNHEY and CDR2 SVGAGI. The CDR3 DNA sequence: TGTGCCAGCAGTTACGGCTCGAGGGCCCAGCCCCAGCATTTT. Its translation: CASSYGSRAQPQHF.

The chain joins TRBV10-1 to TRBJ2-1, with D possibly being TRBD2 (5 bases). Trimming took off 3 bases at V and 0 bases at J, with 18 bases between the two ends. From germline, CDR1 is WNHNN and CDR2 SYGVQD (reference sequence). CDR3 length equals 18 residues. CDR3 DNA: TGCGCCAGCAGTGAAGGCTTTGAAAGGGCGGGCTCCTACAATGAGCAGTTCTTC. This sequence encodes CASSEGFERAGSYNEQFF.

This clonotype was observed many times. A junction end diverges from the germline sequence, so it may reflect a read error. The CDR3 DNA is TGTGCCAGCAGCCCTTTATTGCCTCGCCTCCGGGACAGCGATTTCTTC. Its protein is CASSPLLPRLRDSDFF. The chain is built from TRBV11-2 and TRBJ2-5; 7 bases are a match to TRBD1. CDR3 length: 16 amino acids. Germline loops: CDR1 SGHAT, CDR2 FQNNGV.

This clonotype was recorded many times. This chain's CDR3 is CASSVYRGNTGELFF. CDR3 bases: TGTGCCAGCAGTGTTTACAGGGGGAACACCGGGGAGCTGTTTTTT. The rearrangement uses TRBV6-1 and TRBJ2-2; 7 positions agree with TRBD1. Germline CDR1 is MNHNS and CDR2 is SASEGT. This CDR3 is built from 15 residues. J gave up 1 base and V 4 bases, and 3 bases lay outside the gene matches.

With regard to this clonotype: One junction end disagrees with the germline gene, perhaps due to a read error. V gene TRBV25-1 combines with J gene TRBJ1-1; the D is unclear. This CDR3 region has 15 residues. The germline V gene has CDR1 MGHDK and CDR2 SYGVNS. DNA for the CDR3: TGTGCCAGCAGCGAATCATTTCTGCGGGGCACTGAAGCTTTCTTT. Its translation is CASSESFLRGTEAFF.

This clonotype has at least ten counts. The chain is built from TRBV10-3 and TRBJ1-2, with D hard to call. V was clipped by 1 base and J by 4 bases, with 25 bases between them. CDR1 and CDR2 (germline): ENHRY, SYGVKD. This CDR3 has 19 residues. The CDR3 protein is CAISEFFIRAAGRGYGYTF. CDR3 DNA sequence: TGTGCCATCAGTGAGTTTTTCATTCGTGCGGCAGGCCGGGGCTATGGCTACACCTTC.